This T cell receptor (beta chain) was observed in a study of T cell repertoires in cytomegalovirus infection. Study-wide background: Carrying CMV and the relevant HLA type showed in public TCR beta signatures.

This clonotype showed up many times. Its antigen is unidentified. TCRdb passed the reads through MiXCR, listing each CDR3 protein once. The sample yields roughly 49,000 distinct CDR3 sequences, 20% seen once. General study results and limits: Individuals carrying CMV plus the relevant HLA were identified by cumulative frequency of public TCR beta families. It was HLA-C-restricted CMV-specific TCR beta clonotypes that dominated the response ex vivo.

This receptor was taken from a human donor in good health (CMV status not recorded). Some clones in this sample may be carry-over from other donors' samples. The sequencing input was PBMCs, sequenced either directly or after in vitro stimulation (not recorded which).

The CDR3 loop reads CASSLLAGGYNEQFF. CDR3 sequence (DNA): TGTGCCAGCAGCTTACTAGCGGGAGGTTACAATGAGCAGTTCTTC. This chain joins TRBV7-2 and TRBJ2-1, with 11 bases that match TRBD2. The J segment lost 4 bases and the V segment lost 2 bases, leaving 1 base of the junction unmatched. The CDR3 length is 15 residues. Germline CDR1 SGHTA, CDR2 FQGNSA.